This is a list of T cell receptor beta chains from one sample in a study of T cells after yellow fever vaccination. TCRdb fed the 5' RACE reads into MiXCR, producing one record per CDR3 protein. The data contain about 210,000 distinct CDR3 sequences, 6.7% of them singletons. The source material was CD4+ T cells sorted from PBMCs, sampled on the day of the yellow fever booster vaccination. The receptors shown here come from a young man who received the YFV17D yellow fever vaccine. The CDR3 runs from the conserved cysteine through the conserved F or W. The D gene is left open where the match is weak. The size of a clone is reported for some rows only, either as once, few or many, or as a class for expanded clones.

D,V,size,J,DNA,CDR3
.,TRBV6-1,.,TRBJ1-1,TGTGCCAGCACCCCAGTGACGAACACTGAAGCTTTCTTT,CASTPVTNTEAFF
.,TRBV7-8,few,TRBJ1-2,TGTGCCAGCAGCTTAGGTGACAGGCGGGGAGATGGCTACACCTTC,CASSLGDRRGDGYTF
.,TRBV15,few,TRBJ2-1,TGTGCCACCAGCAGAGCTCTGTACGGAACCAATGAGCAGTTCTTC,CATSRALYGTNEQFF
.,TRBV7-2,many,TRBJ2-3,TGTGCCAGCAGCCCCCGGGACGGTGGGAGACGGACAGATACGCAGTATTTT,CASSPRDGGRRTDTQYF
.,TRBV6-1,.,TRBJ2-6,TGTGCCAGCAGGGACATCTCCGGGGCCAACGTCCTGACTTTC,CASRDISGANVLTF
.,TRBV7-9,many,TRBJ2-2,TGTGCCAGCAGCTTAGAAGGCCGGGACACCGGGGAGCTGTTTTTT,CASSLEGRDTGELFF
TRBD1,TRBV10-3,many,TRBJ2-1,TGTGCCATCAGTGGAGACAGGGGCCCTACCACAAAGCAGTTCTTC,CAISGDRGPTTKQFF
.,TRBV7-2,.,TRBJ1-2,TGTGCCAGCAGCTTAGGACCCCCAGGCGGCTACACCTTC,CASSLGPPGGYTF
TRBD2,TRBV2,many,TRBJ2-1,TGTGCCAGCAGTGAGGCTAGCGGGGGCTACAATGAGCAGTTCTTC,CASSEASGGYNEQFF
TRBD1,TRBV10-3,many,TRBJ1-4,TGTGCCATCAGTGACACGGGACAGAAGAATGAAAAACTGTTTTTT,CAISDTGQKNEKLFF
TRBD1,TRBV12-3/TRBV12-4,many,TRBJ2-1,TGTGCCAGCACCCCGGGACAGGGTTTAGTGGGTGAGCAGTTCTTC,CASTPGQGLVGEQFF
.,TRBV29-1,.,TRBJ2-7,TGCAGCGTCGAGGGTATTACCCCCTACGAGCAGTACTTC,CSVEGITPYEQYF
TRBD2,TRBV5-1,.,TRBJ2-5,TGCGCCAGCAGCTTGGCTGCACTAGCGGGAGTGGAGACCCAGTACTTC,CASSLAALAGVETQYF
TRBD2,TRBV6-1,.,TRBJ2-7,TGTGCCAGCAGCGATTTAACTAGCGGGCGCTCCTACGAGCAGTACTTC,CASSDLTSGRSYEQYF
.,TRBV27,few,TRBJ1-1,TGTGCCAGCAGTTCCACGGGGAGCCCTGAAGCTTTCTTT,CASSSTGSPEAFF
TRBD2,TRBV6-1,few,TRBJ2-2,TGTGCCAGCAGTGAAAACCGGAGAGGGACTAGCGGGCGAAGCGGGGAGCTGTTTTTT,CASSENRRGTSGRSGELFF
TRBD1,TRBV2,many,TRBJ1-1,TGTGCCAGCAATGGACAGGGGGCCGGGAACACTGAAGCTTTCTTT,CASNGQGAGNTEAFF
.,TRBV9,.,TRBJ2-2,TGTGCCAGCAGCGCCTCAGTCACCGGGGAGCTGTTTTTT,CASSASVTGELFF
.,TRBV7-2,few,TRBJ2-7,TGTGCCAGCAGTCTTAGGAGAGGGTTGGACTACGAGCAGTACTTC,CASSLRRGLDYEQYF
TRBD2,TRBV6-2/TRBV6-3,many,TRBJ2-1,TGTGCCAGCAGCCCTAGCGGGAGATACAATGAGCAGTTCTTC,CASSPSGRYNEQFF
TRBD1,TRBV24-1,.,TRBJ2-1,TGTGCCACCAGTGATTCCTATCGGACAGGGGAGCAGTTCTTC,CATSDSYRTGEQFF
.,TRBV10-2,many,TRBJ1-1,TGCGCCAGCAGCCGGGACACCTACACTGAAGCTTTCTTT,CASSRDTYTEAFF
.,TRBV7-2,many,TRBJ2-1,TGTGCCAGCAGCTTCGAGCTTTACAATGAGCAGTTCTTC,CASSFELYNEQFF
TRBD1,TRBV11-1,many,TRBJ2-7,TGTGCCAGCAGAATGGGACAGAGAGCCTACGAGCAGTACTTC,CASRMGQRAYEQYF
.,TRBV14,few,TRBJ2-3,TGTGCCAGCAGCCCCCTGTCTACTAGGGATACGCAGTATTTT,CASSPLSTRDTQYF
TRBD2,TRBV5-1,many,TRBJ2-1,TGCGCCAGCAGCTTGCTCCTGAGCGGGAGTCTGGACAATGAGCAGTTCTTC,CASSLLLSGSLDNEQFF
TRBD2,TRBV7-9,few,TRBJ2-7,TGTGCCAGCAGCTTAGTACCTAGCGGGAGCTCCTACGAGCAGTACTTC,CASSLVPSGSSYEQYF
.,TRBV7-2,many,TRBJ2-7,TGTGCCAGCAGCTTAGACCTCGGGCCCTACGAGCAGTACTTC,CASSLDLGPYEQYF
.,TRBV13,few,TRBJ2-1,TGTGCCAGCAGCTCCTCCTCCCGGGGTGAGCAGTTCTTC,CASSSSSRGEQFF